Below, 14 T cell receptor beta chains from the same sample are listed, as sequenced in a study of blood T cell repertoires in COVID-19. Using immunoSEQ multiplex PCR, the repertoire was profiled, and TCRdb retains in-frame clones only, with some absent. The sample holds approximately 86,000 clones, 75% to 85% seen once. Source material: peripheral blood. All receptors come from a woman aged 70-85 years with acute or convalescent COVID-19.

The rearrangement links TRBV3-1 (or the pseudogene TRBV3-2) to TRBJ2-1; D is perhaps TRBD1 (6 bases). CDR1 LGHDT and CDR2 YNNKEL come from the germline V gene (reference sequence). Trimming stripped 4 bases from V and 3 bases from J, with 13 bases between. This CDR3 is built from 15 residues. The CDR3 region has the DNA TGTGCCAGCAGCCGGACAGACAGAGACTACAATGAGCAGTTCTTC. Translated: CASSRTDRDYNEQFF.

The gene calls are TRBV7-9 and TRBJ1-4; 9 bases map to TRBD1. The germline V gene has CDR1 SEHNR and CDR2 FQNEAQ (reference sequence). Losses at the gene ends were 5 bases for V and 7 bases for J; bases not matched to a gene: 5. This CDR3 has 14 residues. CDR3 residues: CASSLDRGREKLFF. DNA of the CDR3: TGTGCCAGCAGCCTGGACAGGGGTCGTGAAAAACTGTTTTTT.

The CDR3 loop is CASSLWDMYNSPLHF. CDR3 nucleotides: TGTGCCAGCAGTTTATGGGACATGTATAATTCACCCCTCCACTTT. The chain links TRBV28 to TRBJ1-6, with a tentative D call TRBD1 (5 bases). Germline-derived CDR1 and CDR2 are MDHEN and SYDVKM. Between the trimmed V and J ends, which lost 0 bases and 4 bases, there was a span of 7 bases. CDR3 length equals 15 residues.

The chain combines TRBV10-2 with TRBJ2-7, with 12 bases matching TRBD1. CDR3 length equals 16 residues. With V trimmed by 6 bases and J by 6 bases, 12 bases remained unmatched. Germline V lookup: CDR1 WSHSY, CDR2 SAAADI. The CDR3: CASRLGQGALMAEQYF. CDR3 nucleotides: TGCGCCAGCAGGCTGGGACAGGGGGCGCTAATGGCCGAGCAGTACTTC.

In this sample, this clone turned up once. This chain joins TRBV6-6 and TRBJ1-2; a weak D match, TRBD1 (6 bases). The CDR3 runs 13 residues. Trimming left V 2 bases short and J 7 bases short, with 11 bases between. The germline gives CDR1 MNHNY, CDR2 SVGAGI (reference sequence). CDR3 coding DNA: TGTGCCAGCAGTTACGGGGGCATTGGTGGCTACACCTTC. Translating gives CASSYGGIGGYTF.

The V and J genes are TRBV25-1 and TRBJ2-1; D possibly corresponds to TRBD1 (5 bases). CDR3 length: 13 residues. The germline CDR1 and CDR2 sequences are MGHDK and SYGVNS. The ends were cut back, 4 bases at V and 3 bases at J, with 7 bases in the middle. The CDR3 region is CASSGQFYNEQFF. As DNA, the CDR3 is TGTGCCAGCAGTGGACAGTTCTACAATGAGCAGTTCTTC.

This clone was seen a handful of times. The chain joins TRBV30 to TRBJ2-7; TRBD1 matches 9 bases. Germline CDR1 is GTSNPN and CDR2 is SVGIG (reference sequence). The CDR3 spans 14 residues. V was pared by 4 bases and J by 6 bases, with 10 bases of the junction left unmatched. The CDR3 DNA reads as TGTGCCTGGATCACGGGACAGGGACTGGGCGAGCAGTACTTC. Translated: CAWITGQGLGEQYF.

This chain connects TRBV11-3 to TRBJ2-3, with a weak D call TRBD1 (6 bases). In germline, CDR1 is SGHNT, CDR2 YENEEA. The CDR3 spans 13 residues. Deletions cut 5 bases from V and 4 bases from J, with 10 bases between. CDR3 sequence reads: CASSLRQADTQYF. Written as DNA, the CDR3 is TGTGCCAGCAGCCTCCGACAGGCAGATACGCAGTATTTT.

CDR3 DNA sequence: TGTGCCAGCAGTTTAACGGGAGGCGGAGAGACCCAGTACTTC. As protein: CASSLTGGGETQYF. The V and J genes are TRBV28 and TRBJ2-5; 7 bases line up with TRBD2. The germline V gene encodes CDR1 MDHEN and CDR2 SYDVKM. The CDR3 consists of 14 residues. J lost 4 bases, V lost 2 bases, and 4 bases had no gene match.

The chain links TRBV29-1 to TRBJ2-5; a possible D gene is TRBD2 (6 bases). Trimming took 3 bases from V and 4 from J, leaving 9 bases between them. The CDR3 is 12 residues long. Germline V gene lookup returns CDR1 SQVTM and CDR2 ANQGSEA. CDR3 sequence: CSVEYGGETQYF. CDR3 DNA sequence: TGCAGCGTTGAGTACGGGGGAGAGACCCAGTACTTC.

The V and J genes are TRBV7-2 and TRBJ1-1; D uncertain. The V end was cut by 0 bases, the J end by 1 base, with 6 bases between. Germline values: CDR1 SGHTA, CDR2 FQGNSA. The CDR3 sequence is 14 residues long. The CDR3: CASSLALGNTEAFF. The CDR3, as DNA: TGTGCCAGCAGCTTAGCGCTCGGGAACACTGAAGCTTTCTTT.

The rearrangement uses TRBV6-2 or TRBV6-3 and TRBJ2-7; 7 bases map to TRBD1. Germline V lookup: CDR1 MNHEY, CDR2 SVGEGT. V lost 5 bases to trimming and J lost 4 bases; unmatched junction nucleotides: 8. The CDR3 totals 14 residues. Here the CDR3 reads CASSPTGASYEQYF. The CDR3 coding sequence is TGTGCCAGCAGTCCAACAGGGGCATCGTACGAGCAGTACTTC.

The V call is TRBV6-5, the J call TRBJ1-2, with 9 bases identical to TRBD1. The CDR3 totals 16 residues. J gave up 8 bases and V 4 bases, and 14 bases lay outside the gene matches. Germline loops: CDR1 MNHEY, CDR2 SVGAGI. The CDR3, as DNA: TGTGCCAGCAGTTCTCGTCCCGGGACAGGGTTTGGGGGCTACACCTTC. It translates to CASSSRPGTGFGGYTF.

This clone was counted once. The chain recombines TRBV28 with TRBJ2-7, with a possible D match to TRBD1 (6 bases). Germline lookup yields CDR1 MDHEN and CDR2 SYDVKM. The CDR3 is 16 residues long. V lost 2 bases, J lost 1 base, and 15 bases lay in between. The DNA of the CDR3 is TGTGCCAGCAGTTTAACTCGACAGGTGCGTTCCTACGAGCAGTACTTC. Amino acids: CASSLTRQVRSYEQYF. The full variable domain, with the rest looked up from reference TRBV28 and TRBJ2-7, is DVKVTQSSRYLVKRTGEKVFLECVQDMDHENMFWYRQDPGLGLRLIYFSYDVKMKEKGDIPEGYSVSREKKERFSLILESASTNQTSMYLCASSLTRQVRSYEQYFGPGTRLTVT.